A selection of T cell receptor beta chains follows, all from one sample in a study of blood T cell repertoires in COVID-19. Only in-frame clones appear in the TCRdb table, and some are missing; sequencing was by immunoSEQ multiplex PCR. The sample carries 190,000 or so clones, 75% to 90% recorded once. Specimen: PBMCs or T cells enriched from blood (not recorded which). The receptor set was obtained from a man aged 25-45 years who had recovered from COVID-19. CDR3s include the opening cysteine and the closing phenylalanine or tryptophan. A D gene is named only where the DNA matches it firmly. The size of a clone is reported for some rows only, either as once, few or many, or as a class for expanded clones.

j_gene,abundance,d_gene,v_gene,CDR3aa,CDR3nt
TRBJ2-1,-,TRBD2,TRBV19,CASSPPGTRVNEQFF,TGTGCCAGTAGCCCTCCTGGGACTAGGGTAAATGAGCAGTTCTTC
TRBJ1-2,-,TRBD1,TRBV2,CASSGTGSKNGYTF,TGTGCCAGCAGCGGGACAGGATCGAAGAATGGCTACACCTTC
TRBJ2-3,-,TRBD2,TRBV10-3,CAISDIVSGGSSTDTQYF,TGTGCCATCAGTGATATCGTATCCGGCGGGAGTAGCACAGATACGCAGTATTTT
TRBJ1-1,-,TRBD1,TRBV11-3,CASSARGLNTEAFF,TGTGCCAGCAGCGCCAGGGGGCTGAACACTGAAGCTTTCTTT
TRBJ2-5,-,TRBD2,TRBV28,CATQGLALRETQYF,TGTGCCACCCAGGGACTAGCGTTGAGAGAGACCCAGTACTTC
TRBJ2-5,-,TRBD2,TRBV7-9,CASSGPGTSGEETQYF,TGTGCCAGCAGCGGGCCCGGGACTAGCGGTGAAGAGACCCAGTACTTC
TRBJ1-6,-,TRBD1,TRBV30,CAWSAVDRGNSPLHF,TGTGCCTGGAGCGCCGTCGACAGGGGGAATTCACCCCTCCACTTT
TRBJ1-4,-,TRBD1,TRBV4-1,CASSQEDRLGLFEKLFF,TGCGCCAGCAGCCAAGAGGACAGGTTAGGGCTGTTTGAAAAACTGTTTTTT
TRBJ1-3,-,TRBD1,TRBV6-5,CASQYEGAYGNTIYF,TGTGCCAGCCAGTATGAGGGGGCCTACGGAAACACCATATATTTT
TRBJ1-1,-,TRBD1,TRBV7-2,CASSLAQGGGSVNTEAFF,TGTGCCAGCAGCTTAGCCCAGGGGGGAGGATCGGTGAACACTGAAGCTTTCTTT
TRBJ2-7,-,TRBD1,TRBV5-1,CASGPGQGLPRQYF,TGCGCCAGCGGTCCGGGACAGGGCCTCCCCAGGCAGTACTTC
TRBJ2-7,-,-,TRBV24-1,CATATGFSDRSHEQYF,TGTGCCACCGCGACCGGGTTTTCCGACAGGTCCCACGAGCAGTACTTC
TRBJ2-5,-,TRBD2,TRBV9,CASSVSGSNTGETQYF,TGTGCCAGCAGCGTTAGCGGGAGTAATACGGGAGAGACCCAGTACTTC
TRBJ1-2,few,TRBD1,TRBV10-2,CASSESTGGKGYTF,TGCGCCAGCAGTGAGTCGACAGGGGGCAAAGGCTACACCTTC
TRBJ1-5,-,-,TRBV27,CASSSLLRGSNQPQHF,TGTGCCAGCAGTTCCCTCCTCAGGGGATCCAATCAGCCCCAGCATTTT
TRBJ2-3,-,-,TRBV4-1,CASSQDTGSTDTQYF,TGCGCCAGCAGCCAAGATACAGGGAGCACAGATACGCAGTATTTT
TRBJ2-7,-,TRBD1,TRBV7-2,CASSQDRGPYEQYF,TGTGCCAGCAGCCAGGACAGGGGGCCCTACGAGCAGTACTTC
TRBJ2-1,-,TRBD1,TRBV19,CASSYGPGTGNEQFF,TGTGCCAGTAGTTATGGGCCCGGGACAGGGAATGAGCAGTTCTTC
TRBJ1-1,-,-,TRBV27,CASSPMGGAWTEAFF,TGTGCCAGCAGTCCCATGGGGGGGGCATGGACTGAAGCTTTCTTT
TRBJ2-2,-,TRBD1,TRBV3-1/TRBV3-2,CASSQELWTGTNTGELFF,TGTGCCAGCAGCCAAGAATTATGGACAGGGACGAACACCGGGGAGCTGTTTTTT
TRBJ1-1,-,-,TRBV11-2,CASSLDWFGGEAFF,TGTGCCAGCAGCTTAGATTGGTTTGGCGGAGAAGCTTTCTTT
TRBJ2-7,once,-,TRBV5-1,CASSLGTTYEQYF,TGCGCCAGCAGCTTGGGGACAACCTACGAGCAGTACTTC
TRBJ1-6,-,TRBD1,TRBV30,CAWSVWGQERNSPLHF,TGTGCCTGGAGTGTATGGGGACAGGAGAGAAATTCACCCCTCCACTTT
TRBJ2-1,-,-,TRBV5-5,CASSLGLTTGHEQFF,TGTGCCAGCAGCTTGGGACTGACTACGGGCCATGAGCAGTTCTTC
TRBJ1-6,once,-,TRBV7-9,CASSLEGSGVSPLHF,TGTGCCAGCAGCTTAGAGGGTTCAGGGGTTTCACCCCTCCACTTT
TRBJ2-4,-,-,TRBV7-6,CASSLWPLAAAKNIQYF,TGTGCCAGCAGCTTATGGCCGCTAGCAGCAGCCAAAAACATTCAGTACTTC